The 19 T cell receptor beta chains reported below all come from one sample, sequenced in a study of a mutant IDH1 vaccine in newly diagnosed glioma. Produced via immunoSEQ multiplex PCR; TCRdb's table is partial and in-frame only. The sample lists 30,000 to 35,000 clones; approximately 92% were seen once. Time point here: week 47, end of study. Alongside topical imiquimod, each dose of vaccine comprised 300 ug of mutant IDH1 20-mer peptide. Antigen specificity for these receptors is unknown. The source was PBMCs, collected from a glioma patient whose treatment included an IDH1 peptide vaccine. Receptors were obtained from a woman aged 40 to 55 with glioma.

The J gene is TRBJ1-4, the V gene TRBV7-8; D is ambiguous. Germline V gene lookup returns CDR1 SGHVS and CDR2 FQNEAQ. V lost 5 bases, J lost 8 bases, and 15 bases lay in between. CDR3 length: 14 residues. In DNA form, the CDR3 reads TGTGCCAGCAGCAGGACCGGGATTGGGGAAAAACTGTTTTTT. Translating gives CASSRTGIGEKLFF.

V is TRBV6-5 and J is TRBJ2-3; 7 positions agree with TRBD2. Germline loops: CDR1 MNHEY, CDR2 SVGAGI. J gave up 2 bases and V 8 bases, and 1 base lay outside the gene matches. CDR3 length: 12 residues. The CDR3 loop reads CASGTTTDTQYF. In nucleotides, the CDR3 is TGTGCCAGCGGGACTACCACAGATACGCAGTATTTT.

The rearrangement joins TRBV6-5 to TRBJ2-3, with 8 positions matching TRBD2. Germline trimming cut 4 bases from V and 6 bases from J; bases unmatched to any gene: 9. The CDR3 has 15 residues. The germline gives CDR1 MNHEY, CDR2 SVGAGI. CDR3 sequence: CASSSGGLVSDTQYF. DNA of the CDR3: TGTGCCAGCAGTTCGGGGGGACTAGTATCCGATACGCAGTATTTT.

The chain couples TRBV6-7 to TRBJ2-7; no definite D call. TRBV6-7 is known as an ORF, though its function is uncertain. Trimming stripped 5 bases from V and 7 bases from J, with 6 bases between. The CDR3 covers 10 residues. CDR3 in DNA: TGTGCCAGCAGTGGAGCTGAGCAGTACTTC. It codes for CASSGAEQYF.

V gene TRBV5-6 combines with J gene TRBJ2-4; D uncertain. V was pared by 4 bases and J by 5 bases, with 13 bases between. Looked up from germline, CDR1 is SGHDT and CDR2 is YYEEEE. CDR3 length: 14 amino acids. CDR3 loop: CASSQDWKENIQYF. The DNA of the CDR3 is TGTGCCAGCAGCCAAGACTGGAAGGAAAACATTCAGTACTTC. Using reference TRBV5-6 and TRBJ2-4 for the parts outside the CDR3, the full variable domain is DAGVTQSPTHLIKTRGQQVTLRCSPKSGHDTVSWYQQALGQGPQFIFQYYEEEERQRGNFPDRFSGHQFPNYSSELNVNALLLGDSALYLCASSQDWKENIQYFGAGTRLSVL.

This chain links TRBV4-3 with TRBJ1-4; D is unclear. Between the trimmed V and J ends, which lost 1 base and 5 bases, there was a span of 5 bases. The CDR3 spans 13 residues. Germline V gives CDR1 LGHNA, CDR2 YSLEER. The CDR3 DNA sequence: TGCGCCAGCAGCCAAGGAGGGAATGAAAAACTGTTTTTT. It specifies CASSQGGNEKLFF.

The chain uses TRBV25-1 and TRBJ2-7, with TRBD1 matching 7 bases. This CDR3 is 14 amino acids long. Germline loops: CDR1 MGHDK, CDR2 SYGVNS. V lost 4 bases, J lost 9 bases, and 12 bases stayed unmatched. The CDR3 nucleotides are TGTGCCAGCAGTGGCCGGACAGGTTCCAGCGGGCAGTACTTC. Protein sequence: CASSGRTGSSGQYF.

The chain joins TRBV7-2 to TRBJ2-7, with 10 bases matching TRBD1. This CDR3 contains 15 residues. The germline CDR1 and CDR2 sequences are SGHTA and FQGNSA. Trimming took 6 bases from V and 4 from J; bases not matched to a gene: 9. CDR3 amino acids: CASSTRTGGTYEQYF. As DNA, the CDR3 is TGTGCCAGCAGTACCCGGACAGGGGGGACTTACGAGCAGTACTTC.

This chain connects TRBV6-1 to TRBJ1-3; D is unclear. V was trimmed by 2 bases and J by 4 bases, leaving 9 bases between them. Germline CDR1 reads MNHNS; CDR2 reads SASEGT. CDR3 length: 14 residues. CDR3 in amino acids: CASSEFGGGNTIYF. In DNA, the CDR3 is TGTGCCAGCAGTGAATTCGGAGGGGGAAACACCATATATTTT.

This chain connects TRBV4-2 to TRBJ2-3, with no clear D. Germline V gene sequence: CDR1 LGHNA, CDR2 YNFKEQ. With 0 bases removed from V and 5 bases from J, the gap between germline ends came to 6 bases. This CDR3 comprises 13 residues. For the CDR3, the DNA is TGTGCCAGCAGCCAAGATCTTAAAGATACGCAGTATTTT. This codes for CASSQDLKDTQYF.

This chain links TRBV27 with TRBJ2-1; the D call may be TRBD1 or TRBD2 (5 bases each). V dropped 0 bases and J dropped 8 bases, with 20 bases sitting between them. Germline CDR1 and CDR2: MNHEY and SMNVEV (reference sequence). The CDR3 sequence is 17 residues long. DNA for the CDR3: TGTGCCAGCAGTTTATCCTTACTAGAGGGGAAAGGGGATGAGCAGTTCTTC. It encodes CASSLSLLEGKGDEQFF.

This clone was detected only once. J is TRBJ1-3 and V is TRBV9; a possible D gene is TRBD1 (6 bases). The germline gives CDR1 SGDLS, CDR2 YYNGEE. V lost 4 bases, J lost 0 bases, and 11 bases lay in between. This CDR3 spans 15 amino acids. The CDR3 nucleotides are TGTGCCAGCAGCACTACAGGGAACTCTGGAAACACCATATATTTT. It specifies CASSTTGNSGNTIYF.

This chain connects TRBV2 to TRBJ2-5; 14 nucleotides align to TRBD2. V dropped 7 bases and J dropped 4; count of bases not matched to a gene: 8. The CDR3 extends over 16 amino acids. Germline V gene data show CDR1 as SNHLY and CDR2 as FYNNEI. The CDR3 bases are TGTGCCAGCACGCGACTAGCGGGGGGGCCGTTAGAGACCCAGTACTTC. Translating it yields CASTRLAGGPLETQYF.

The genes are TRBV6-6 and TRBJ1-2; 7 positions match TRBD1. The CDR3 covers 16 residues. Losses at the gene ends were 5 bases for V and 1 base for J; bases not matched to a gene: 10. The germline gives CDR1 MNHNY, CDR2 SVGAGI (reference sequence). CDR3 sequence reads: CASSLTTGRGNYGYTF. CDR3 DNA: TGTGCCAGCAGTCTAACGACAGGGCGGGGTAACTATGGCTACACCTTC.

With respect to this clone: A read error may account for a junction end that differs from germline. The chain employs TRBV7-7 and TRBJ2-2; 10 positions match TRBD2. Germline assignment: CDR1 SSHAT and CDR2 FNYEAQ (reference sequence). There are 17 residues in the CDR3. This chain's CDR3 is CASSLSSGGANTGELFF. The CDR3 DNA follows: TGTGCTAGCAGCTTATCGAGCGGGGGGGCGAACACCGGGGAGCTGTTTTTT.

CDR3 protein: CAKQQAGSYEQYF. In DNA form, the CDR3 reads TGTGCCAAACAGCAGGCGGGCTCCTACGAGCAGTACTTC. This chain connects TRBV2 to TRBJ2-7; D is possibly TRBD2 (5 bases). The germline V and J ends were trimmed by 10 bases and 0 bases, with 13 bases remaining between them. CDR1 is SNHLY, CDR2 FYNNEI, per germline. The CDR3 length is 13 residues.

The chain is built from TRBV10-3 and TRBJ1-5, with D perhaps matching TRBD1 (6 bases). The CDR3 is 16 amino acids. Germline CDR1 and CDR2: ENHRY and SYGVKD. The V end lost 3 bases, the J end lost 3 bases, and 15 bases lay between the germline ends. The CDR3 sequence is CAISDREGGNNQPQHF. The CDR3 coding sequence is TGTGCCATCAGTGACAGGGAGGGGGGCAACAATCAGCCCCAGCATTTT.

CDR3 DNA: TGCGCCAGCAGCCAAACCCGAGGGGACTTCTACGAGCAGTACTTC. Its protein is CASSQTRGDFYEQYF. This chain connects TRBV4-3 to TRBJ2-7, with a possible D match to TRBD2 (6 bases). V lost 2 bases and J lost 3, with 14 bases in between. The CDR3 is 15 amino acids. CDR1 and CDR2 (germline): LGHNA, YSLEER.

The genes are TRBV30 and TRBJ2-3, with no clear D. CDR3 length: 14 residues. V lost 4 bases, J lost 3 bases, and 14 bases lay in between. Germline V gene data show CDR1 as GTSNPN and CDR2 as SVGIG (reference sequence). The CDR3 DNA reads TGTGCCTGGAAGGCGGACGTTAAAACAGATACGCAGTATTTT. This gives the protein CAWKADVKTDTQYF.